Shown below are 20 T cell receptor beta chains from a single sample sequenced in a study of blood T cell repertoires in COVID-19. Data came from immunoSEQ multiplex PCR; TCRdb stores just in-frame clones and leaves some out. This sample has roughly 220,000 clones, with 84% found just once. The sequenced material came from peripheral blood. The receptors originated from a woman aged 40-49 years who had recovered from COVID-19.

This chain joins TRBV24-1 and TRBJ2-7, with D perhaps TRBD2 (5 bases). Germline V gene lookup returns CDR1 KGHDR and CDR2 SFDVKD. This CDR3 is built from 14 residues. Trimming removed 1 base at V and 9 bases at J, with 15 bases between. CDR3 loop: CATSDLREGSRQYF. The DNA for the CDR3 is TGTGCCACCAGTGATTTAAGAGAGGGAAGCAGGCAGTACTTC.

The chain employs TRBV7-2 and TRBJ1-2; D gene unclear. CDR3 size: 15 residues. The V and J ends lost 7 bases and 7 bases respectively, with 22 bases between them. Germline V gene lookup returns CDR1 SGHTA and CDR2 FQGNSA. This chain's CDR3 is CASTLDLGVRGGYTF. CDR3 sequence (DNA): TGTGCCAGCACCCTAGACTTAGGAGTACGGGGTGGCTACACCTTC.

The V gene is TRBV5-1, the J gene TRBJ1-6, with a weak D call TRBD1 (5 bases). Germline lookup yields CDR1 SGHRS and CDR2 YFSETQ. Trimming took off 4 bases at V and 7 bases at J, with 9 bases between the two ends. CDR3 length: 13 residues. The CDR3 reads CASSLRENSPLHF. The DNA for the CDR3 is TGCGCCAGCAGCCTCAGGGAAAATTCACCCCTCCACTTT.

The J gene is TRBJ1-2, the V gene TRBV19; 12 bases map to TRBD1. The germline CDR1 and CDR2 sequences are LNHDA and SQIVND (reference sequence). This CDR3 has 15 residues. J gave up 5 bases and V 5 bases, and 6 bases lay outside the gene matches. This CDR3 reads CASSPGTGGRYGYTF. The CDR3 nucleotides are TGTGCCAGTAGTCCCGGGACAGGGGGCAGGTATGGCTACACCTTC.

The chain joins TRBV6-1 to TRBJ1-6, with a weak D call TRBD1 (6 bases). In germline, CDR1 is MNHNS, CDR2 SASEGT. The CDR3 loop spans 16 amino acids. V was shortened by 4 bases and J by 5 bases, with 15 bases between the two germline ends. The chain's CDR3 is CASSVAPQGNNSPLHF. The CDR3 bases are TGTGCCAGCAGTGTTGCGCCCCAGGGGAATAATTCACCCCTCCACTTT.

The chain uses TRBV19 and TRBJ2-1; TRBD2 matches 10 bases. Trimming took 6 bases from V and 2 from J; bases not matched to a gene: 4. Germline CDR1 and CDR2: LNHDA and SQIVND (reference sequence). The CDR3 loop spans 15 amino acids. The CDR3 spells CASRVSGGAYNEQFF. The CDR3 bases are TGTGCCAGTAGGGTGAGCGGGGGGGCCTACAATGAGCAGTTCTTC.

This rearrangement joins TRBV5-6 to TRBJ1-5; D ambiguous. Germline CDR1 is SGHDT and CDR2 is YYEEEE. Trimming stripped 2 bases from V and 0 bases from J, with 12 bases between. This CDR3 has 16 residues. The CDR3 here is CASSFGFGGSNQPQHF. In DNA, the CDR3 is TGTGCCAGCAGCTTCGGTTTCGGTGGTAGCAATCAGCCCCAGCATTTT.

The chain couples TRBV4-3 to TRBJ1-2, with D maybe TRBD1 (5 bases). Trimming shortened V by 1 base and J by 6 bases, and 15 bases separated the two germline ends. The CDR3 length is 15 residues. The germline V gene has CDR1 LGHNA and CDR2 YSLEER. Here the CDR3 DNA reads TGCGCCAGCAGCCAAGGTCCGCAGGGTTGGGATGGCTACACCTTC. Translation: CASSQGPQGWDGYTF.

V usage is TRBV7-9 and J usage is TRBJ2-5; a weak D match, TRBD1 (6 bases). Germline CDR1 and CDR2: SEHNR and FQNEAQ (reference sequence). V dropped 5 bases and J dropped 0 bases, with 19 bases sitting between them. This CDR3 comprises 17 residues. CDR3: CASSPQTPTGYQETQYF. The CDR3 DNA sequence: TGTGCCAGCAGCCCTCAAACCCCTACAGGGTACCAAGAGACCCAGTACTTC.

The chain uses TRBV19 and TRBJ1-2; D is unclear. This CDR3 is 15 amino acids long. Germline CDR1 reads LNHDA; CDR2 reads SQIVND (reference sequence). The ends were cut back, 3 bases at V and 4 bases at J, with 15 bases in the middle. CDR3 region: CASSIAGINLYGYTF. Here the CDR3 DNA reads TGTGCCAGTAGTATTGCAGGCATTAACCTCTATGGCTACACCTTC.

V gene TRBV28 combines with J gene TRBJ1-1, with 9 positions matching TRBD1. CDR1 is MDHEN, CDR2 SYDVKM, per germline. Unmatched junction bases numbered 10, after V lost 6 bases and J lost 11 bases. The CDR3 is 13 amino acids. The CDR3 here is CASSQLDRGVAFF. CDR3 DNA sequence: TGTGCCAGCAGCCAATTGGACAGGGGTGTTGCTTTCTTT.

The chain joins TRBV6-6 to TRBJ1-2, with a tentative D call TRBD1 (5 bases). The V and J ends lost 6 bases and 2 bases respectively, with 13 bases between them. This CDR3 region has 14 residues. CDR1 MNHNY and CDR2 SVGAGI come from the germline V gene (reference sequence). Here the CDR3 DNA reads TGTGCCAGCAGGGAGGGAGGGGCCAACTATGGCTACACCTTC. This translates into CASREGGANYGYTF.

The rearrangement uses TRBV10-3 and TRBJ2-6; no definite D call. CDR3 length equals 16 residues. CDR1 is ENHRY and CDR2 is SYGVKD in the germline V gene. The V end was cut by 4 bases, the J end by 2 bases, with 12 bases between. This CDR3 is CAISGSAGPGANVLTF. CDR3 coding DNA: TGTGCCATCAGTGGGTCGGCAGGCCCTGGGGCCAACGTCCTGACTTTC.

The chain couples TRBV2 to TRBJ2-1; TRBD2 aligns across 12 bases. CDR1 and CDR2 (germline): SNHLY, FYNNEI. CDR3 length equals 13 residues. The V gene end was trimmed by 6 bases and the J gene end by 14 bases; junction bases not matched to a gene: 8. This chain's CDR3 is CASRGGLAGREFF. CDR3 DNA sequence: TGTGCCAGCAGGGGTGGACTAGCGGGGAGAGAGTTCTTC.

This clone was recorded at least ten times. The chain carries TRBV7-9 and TRBJ1-1; 7 bases are a match to TRBD1. Germline V gene lookup returns CDR1 SEHNR and CDR2 FQNEAQ (reference sequence). V gave up 2 bases and J gave up 3 bases; unmatched junction bases: 6. This CDR3 is built from 15 residues. This chain's CDR3 is CASSLSQGEDTEAFF. The CDR3 region has the DNA TGTGCCAGCAGCTTATCCCAGGGGGAGGACACTGAAGCTTTCTTT. Looking up the rest from reference TRBV7-9 and TRBJ1-1 gives the full variable domain: DTGVSQNPRHKITKRGQNVTFRCDPISEHNRLYWYRQTLGQGPEFLTYFQNEAQLEKSRLLSDRFSAERPKGSFSTLEIQRTEQGDSAMYLCASSLSQGEDTEAFFGQGTRLTVV.

A few counts support this clone. The V gene is TRBV16, the J gene TRBJ1-5; D is uncertain. V shed 2 bases and J shed 0 bases, with 14 bases lying between them. The CDR3 has 17 residues. The germline gives CDR1 KGHSY, CDR2 FQNENV. This CDR3 is CASSQDVGSASNQPQHF. The CDR3 DNA is TGTGCCAGCAGCCAAGATGTCGGGTCAGCTAGCAATCAGCCCCAGCATTTT.

The chain employs TRBV3-1 (or the pseudogene TRBV3-2) and TRBJ2-7; 9 positions match TRBD1. This CDR3 is 16 amino acids long. In germline, CDR1 is LGHDT, CDR2 YNNKEL (reference sequence). J gave up 3 bases and V 1 base, and 7 bases lay outside the gene matches. In DNA, the CDR3 is TGTGCCAGCAGCCAAGTGGGGACAGGGACGGACTACGAGCAGTACTTC. It encodes CASSQVGTGTDYEQYF.

The V and J genes are TRBV5-1 and TRBJ2-2; 9 bases agree with TRBD1. The CDR3 runs 17 residues. Germline V gene data show CDR1 as SGHRS and CDR2 as YFSETQ. J gave up 6 bases and V 0 bases, and 9 bases lay outside the gene matches. The CDR3 DNA is TGCGCCAGCAGCTTGGCCGGGACAGGGTTTGAGGCCGGGGAGCTGTTTTTT. This codes for CASSLAGTGFEAGELFF. Complete variable domain (other parts from reference TRBV5-1 and TRBJ2-2): KAGVTQTPRYLIKTRGQQVTLSCSPISGHRSVSWYQQTPGQGLQFLFEYFSETQRNKGNFPGRFSGRQFSNSRSEMNVSTLELGDSALYLCASSLAGTGFEAGELFFGEGSRLTVL.

The V and J genes are TRBV10-3 and TRBJ2-7, with 9 bases fitting TRBD1. The germline V gene has CDR1 ENHRY and CDR2 SYGVKD. V gave up 0 bases and J gave up 4 bases; unmatched junction bases: 4. The CDR3 consists of 15 residues. CDR3 residues: CAISESTGGSYEQYF. The CDR3 DNA reads TGTGCCATCAGTGAGTCGACAGGGGGGAGTTACGAGCAGTACTTC.

This chain links TRBV27 with TRBJ1-6; 7 positions agree with TRBD1. The germline CDR1 and CDR2 sequences are MNHEY and SMNVEV (reference sequence). V was pared by 5 bases and J by 10 bases, with 8 bases of the junction left unmatched. This CDR3 has 14 residues. The CDR3 bases are TGTGCCAGCAGTGGAAACAGGGGCGAATCACCCCTCCACTTT. It yields the protein CASSGNRGESPLHF.